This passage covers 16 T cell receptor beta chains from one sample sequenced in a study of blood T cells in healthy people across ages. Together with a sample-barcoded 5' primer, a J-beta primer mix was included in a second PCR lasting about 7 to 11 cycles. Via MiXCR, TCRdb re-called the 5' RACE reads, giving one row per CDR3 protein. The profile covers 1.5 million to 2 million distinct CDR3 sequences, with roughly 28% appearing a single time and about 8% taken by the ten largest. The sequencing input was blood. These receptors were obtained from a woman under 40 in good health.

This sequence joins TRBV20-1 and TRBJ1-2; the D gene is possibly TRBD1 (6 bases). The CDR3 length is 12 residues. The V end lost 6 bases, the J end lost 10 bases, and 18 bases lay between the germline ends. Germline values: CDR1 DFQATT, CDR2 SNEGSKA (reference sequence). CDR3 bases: TGCAGTGCACGGACGGATGAGGGGGACTACACCTTC. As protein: CSARTDEGDYTF.

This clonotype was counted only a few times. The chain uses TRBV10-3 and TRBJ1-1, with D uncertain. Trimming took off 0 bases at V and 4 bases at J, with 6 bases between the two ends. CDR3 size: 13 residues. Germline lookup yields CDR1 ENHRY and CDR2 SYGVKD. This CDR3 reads CAISESPGTEAFF. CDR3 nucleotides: TGTGCCATCAGTGAGTCACCGGGCACTGAAGCTTTCTTT.

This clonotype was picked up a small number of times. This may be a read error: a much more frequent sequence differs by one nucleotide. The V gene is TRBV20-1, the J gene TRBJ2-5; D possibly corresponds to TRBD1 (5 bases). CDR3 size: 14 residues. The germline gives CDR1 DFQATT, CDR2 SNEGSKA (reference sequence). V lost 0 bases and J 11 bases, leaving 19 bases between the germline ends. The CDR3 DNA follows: TGCAGTGCTAGAGATGCCTCTGGGGCCAATGAGCAGTACTTC. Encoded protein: CSARDASGANEQYF.

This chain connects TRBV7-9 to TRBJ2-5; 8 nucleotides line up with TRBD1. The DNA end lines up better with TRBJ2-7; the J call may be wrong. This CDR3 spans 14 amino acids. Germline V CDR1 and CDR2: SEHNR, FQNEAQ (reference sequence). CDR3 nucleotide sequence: TGTGCCAGCAGCCCGGGACAGGTTCGATACGAGCAGTACTTC. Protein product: CASSPGQVRYEQYF.

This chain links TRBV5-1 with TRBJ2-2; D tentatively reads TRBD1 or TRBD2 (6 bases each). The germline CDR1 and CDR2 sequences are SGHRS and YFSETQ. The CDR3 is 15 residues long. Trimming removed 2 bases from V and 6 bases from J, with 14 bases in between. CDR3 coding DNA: TGCGCCAGCAGCTTTACGGGGGCGTTGGCCGGGGAGCTGTTTTTT. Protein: CASSFTGALAGELFF.

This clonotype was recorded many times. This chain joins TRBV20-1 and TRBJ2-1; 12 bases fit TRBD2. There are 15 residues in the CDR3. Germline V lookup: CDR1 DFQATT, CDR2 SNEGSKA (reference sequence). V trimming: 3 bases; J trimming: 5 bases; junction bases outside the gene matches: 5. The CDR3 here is CSARTSGRGDNEQFF. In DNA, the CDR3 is TGCAGTGCTAGGACTAGCGGGAGAGGCGACAATGAGCAGTTCTTC.

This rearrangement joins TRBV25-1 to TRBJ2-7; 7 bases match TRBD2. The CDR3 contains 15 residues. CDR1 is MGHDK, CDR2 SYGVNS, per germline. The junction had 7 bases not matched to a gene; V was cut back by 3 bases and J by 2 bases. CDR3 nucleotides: TGTGCCAGCAGTGATGCGAGGCTAGCGGCCTACGAGCAGTACTTC. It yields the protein CASSDARLAAYEQYF.

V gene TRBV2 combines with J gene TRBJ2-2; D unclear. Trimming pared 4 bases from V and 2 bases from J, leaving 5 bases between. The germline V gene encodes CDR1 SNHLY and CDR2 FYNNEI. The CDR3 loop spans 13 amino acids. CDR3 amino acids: CASSVRNTGELFF. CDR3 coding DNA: TGTGCCAGCAGTGTCAGAAACACCGGGGAGCTGTTTTTT.

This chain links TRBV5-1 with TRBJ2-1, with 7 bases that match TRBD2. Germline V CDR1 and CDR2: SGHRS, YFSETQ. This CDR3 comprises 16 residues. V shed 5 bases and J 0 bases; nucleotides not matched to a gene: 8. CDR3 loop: CASRSSGADSYNEQFF. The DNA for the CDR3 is TGCGCCAGCAGATCGAGCGGGGCGGACTCCTACAATGAGCAGTTCTTC.

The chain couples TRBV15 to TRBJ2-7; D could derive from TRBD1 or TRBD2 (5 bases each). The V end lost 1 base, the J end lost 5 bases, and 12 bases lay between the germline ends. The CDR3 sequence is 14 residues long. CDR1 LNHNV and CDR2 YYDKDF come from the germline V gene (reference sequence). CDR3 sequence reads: CATSRGIGTDEQYF. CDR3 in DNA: TGTGCCACCAGCAGAGGCATCGGGACCGACGAGCAGTACTTC.

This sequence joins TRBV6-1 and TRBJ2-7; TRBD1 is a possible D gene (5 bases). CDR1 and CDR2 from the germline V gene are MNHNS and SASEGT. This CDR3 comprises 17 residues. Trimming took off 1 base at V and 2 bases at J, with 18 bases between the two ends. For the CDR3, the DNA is TGTGCCAGCAGTGAAGAGGCAGGGCGCTTCACAGCCTACGAGCAGTACTTC. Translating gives CASSEEAGRFTAYEQYF.

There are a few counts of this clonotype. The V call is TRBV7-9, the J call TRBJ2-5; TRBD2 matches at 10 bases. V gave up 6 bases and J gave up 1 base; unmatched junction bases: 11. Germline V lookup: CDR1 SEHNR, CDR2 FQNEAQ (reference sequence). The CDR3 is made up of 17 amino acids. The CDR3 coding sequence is TGTGCCAGCAGACCGCCCAGCGGGGGGGCGATCCAAGAGACCCAGTACTTC. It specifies CASRPPSGGAIQETQYF.

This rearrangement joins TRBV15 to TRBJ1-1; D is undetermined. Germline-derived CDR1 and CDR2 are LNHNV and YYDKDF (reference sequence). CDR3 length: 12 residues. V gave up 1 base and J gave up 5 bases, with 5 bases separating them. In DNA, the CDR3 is TGTGCCACCAGCAGAGGTGAGACTGAAGCTTTCTTT. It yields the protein CATSRGETEAFF.

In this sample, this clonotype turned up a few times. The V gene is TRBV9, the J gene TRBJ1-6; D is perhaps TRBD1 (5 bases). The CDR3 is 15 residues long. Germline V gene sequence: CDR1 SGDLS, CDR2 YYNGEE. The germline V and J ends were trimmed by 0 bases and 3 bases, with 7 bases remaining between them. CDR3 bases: TGTGCCAGCAGCGTAGGGGGCGACTATAATTCACCCCTCCACTTT. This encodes CASSVGGDYNSPLHF.

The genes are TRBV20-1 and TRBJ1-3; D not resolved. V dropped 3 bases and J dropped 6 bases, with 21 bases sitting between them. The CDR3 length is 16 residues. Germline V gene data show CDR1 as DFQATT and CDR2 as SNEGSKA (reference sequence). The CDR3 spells CSASPGPLLGENTIYF. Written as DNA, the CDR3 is TGCAGTGCTAGTCCCGGGCCTCTCCTAGGTGAAAACACCATATATTTT.

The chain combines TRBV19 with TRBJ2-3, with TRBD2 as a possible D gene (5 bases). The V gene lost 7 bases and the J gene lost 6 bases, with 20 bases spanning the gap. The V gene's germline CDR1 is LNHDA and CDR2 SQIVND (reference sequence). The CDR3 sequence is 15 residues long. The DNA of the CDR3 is TGTGCCAGTAATGGGTTGAGCGGTGGATCGGATACGCAGTATTTT. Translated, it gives CASNGLSGGSDTQYF.